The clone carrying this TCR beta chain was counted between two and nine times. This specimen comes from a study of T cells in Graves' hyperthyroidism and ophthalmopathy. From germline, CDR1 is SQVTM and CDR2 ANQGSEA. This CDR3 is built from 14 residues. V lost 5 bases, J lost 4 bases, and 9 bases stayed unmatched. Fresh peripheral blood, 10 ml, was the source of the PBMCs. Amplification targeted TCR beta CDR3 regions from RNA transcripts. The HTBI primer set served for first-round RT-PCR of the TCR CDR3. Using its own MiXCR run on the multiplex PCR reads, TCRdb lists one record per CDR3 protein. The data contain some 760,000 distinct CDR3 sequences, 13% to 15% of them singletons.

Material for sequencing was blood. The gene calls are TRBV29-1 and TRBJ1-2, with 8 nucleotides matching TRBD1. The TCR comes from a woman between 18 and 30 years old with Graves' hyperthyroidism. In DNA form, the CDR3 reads TGCAGCGTTACACTGGACAGGGCGGCCTATGGCTACACCTTC. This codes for CSVTLDRAAYGYTF.